This T cell receptor (beta chain) was sequenced for a study of T cells expressing NK-cell markers. TCRdb re-called the 5' RACE reads; one entry per CDR3 protein, DNA not given. Recorded for this sample: about 410,000 distinct CDR3 sequences. Germline CDR1 reads MNHEY; CDR2 reads SMNVEV (reference sequence). There are 13 residues in the CDR3. The source is a woman aged 45-65 years in good health. V gene TRBV27 combines with J gene TRBJ1-6; TCRdb reports TRBD1, a call that lacks DNA to check it against. The sequencing input was blood T cells: a sorted CD56 or NKG2C T cell subset, CD4+ or CD8+ T cells, or bulk PBMC T cells (not recorded which). The CDR3 protein is CASSFGQDSPLHF.